The rows below give T cell receptor beta chains drawn from one sample of a study of patients and donors after allogeneic stem cell transplantation. TCRdb recomputed calls from the RT-PCR reads with MiXCR, one row per CDR3 protein. The data hold fewer than 95,000 distinct CDR3 sequences, with about 5% observed a single time. The specimen sequenced was blood, either unsorted or a sorted T cell fraction (not recorded which). These receptors originate from a human donor who was either an allogeneic HSCT recipient or a stem cell or donor lymphocyte infusion donor (not recorded which). It is not recorded whose cells these are; they may come from a transplant donor. The CDR3 runs from the conserved cysteine through the conserved F or W. Each record gives: D gene, clone size, CDR3 length, J gene, V gene, CDR3 protein, CDR3 DNA. The D gene is left open where the match is weak. Clone size is not always given. Where it is, it says once, few, many or a class for expanded clones.

>NA|NA|13|TRBJ2-2|TRBV9
CASSPGVTGELFF
TGTGCCAGCAGCCCTGGGGTCACCGGGGAGCTGTTTTTT
>NA|many|14|TRBJ2-5|TRBV5-4
CASSTKLGGETQYF
TGTGCCAGCAGCACGAAACTAGGCGGAGAGACCCAGTACTTC
>NA|NA|15|TRBJ1-2|TRBV5-1
CASSLGQTFNYGYTF
TGCGCCAGCAGCTTGGGACAGACCTTTAACTATGGCTACACCTTC
>TRBD2|many|15|TRBJ2-3|TRBV7-3
CASSSYGLAEDTQYF
TGTGCCAGCAGCTCCTACGGACTAGCGGAAGATACGCAGTATTTT
>TRBD1|many|15|TRBJ2-1|TRBV5-6
CASSKGQGNYNEQFF
TGTGCCAGCAGCAAGGGACAGGGGAACTACAATGAGCAGTTCTTC
>TRBD1|many|13|TRBJ1-1|TRBV18
CASSPGTGKLAFF
TGTGCCAGCTCACCCGGGACAGGTAAATTAGCTTTCTTT
>TRBD2|many|14|TRBJ2-3|TRBV7-2
CASSATGTRGTQYF
TGTGCCAGCAGCGCCACCGGGACTAGGGGTACGCAGTATTTT
>NA|few|14|TRBJ1-2|TRBV10-2
CASSTAGSGYGYTF
TGCGCCAGCAGTACGGCGGGGAGCGGCTATGGCTACACCTTC
>TRBD2|NA|11|TRBJ2-7|TRBV29-1
CSASGGYEQYF
TGCAGCGCGTCCGGGGGGTACGAGCAGTACTTC
>NA|NA|13|TRBJ2-3|TRBV18
CASSPPQPDTQYF
TGTGCCAGCTCGCCACCCCAACCAGATACGCAGTATTTT
>NA|many|13|TRBJ1-1|TRBV19
CASSNSGLAEAFF
TGTGCCAGTAGTAACTCGGGGTTGGCTGAAGCTTTCTTT
>NA|many|13|TRBJ1-1|TRBV6-1
CASGKKMNTEAFF
TGTGCCAGCGGCAAAAAAATGAACACTGAAGCTTTCTTT
>NA|many|16|TRBJ1-5|TRBV28
CASIGSVIKSNQPQHF
TGTGCCAGCATTGGGTCGGTTATCAAGAGCAATCAGCCCCAGCATTTT
>TRBD1|many|15|TRBJ1-3|TRBV7-8
CASSLGQGFGNTIYF
TGTGCCAGCAGCTTGGGACAGGGGTTTGGAAACACCATATATTTT
>NA|many|15|TRBJ1-4|TRBV10-3
CATSGVETTNEKLFF
TGTGCCACCTCCGGGGTAGAAACAACTAATGAAAAACTGTTTTTT